This is a list of T cell receptor beta chains from one sample in a study of blood T cell repertoires in COVID-19. Repertoires were generated with immunoSEQ multiplex PCR, while TCRdb's copy carries only in-frame clones and drops some. The data hold about 140,000 clones, with around 80% observed a single time. Sequenced: peripheral blood. These receptors came from a man between 70 and 80 years old who had recovered from COVID-19. Each CDR3 is given with its conserved first and last residue. Each record gives: V gene, CDR3 protein.

v_call: TRBV10-2; cdr3_aa: CASRVGFWGMNTEAFF
v_call: TRBV29-1; cdr3_aa: CSVATAAMSSYEQYF
v_call: TRBV7-2; cdr3_aa: CASSTTSGSLYEQYF
v_call: TRBV11-2; cdr3_aa: CASSLALRESTDTQYF
v_call: TRBV19; cdr3_aa: CASSIGTDNTGELFF
v_call: TRBV6-7; cdr3_aa: CASILLFSGLGQDNEQFF
v_call: TRBV2; cdr3_aa: CASSVSSGTSGRGSYNEQFF
v_call: TRBV2; cdr3_aa: CASSEDRGRTDTQYF
v_call: TRBV7-2; cdr3_aa: CASSYINPGQDNEQFF
v_call: TRBV19; cdr3_aa: CASSGSGQIYYGYTF
v_call: TRBV30; cdr3_aa: CAWSWAGSNQPQHF
v_call: TRBV4-3; cdr3_aa: CASSQDDLGAGDEKLFF
v_call: TRBV30; cdr3_aa: CAWSPLADKHGYTF
v_call: TRBV29-1; cdr3_aa: CSVMTGGSYEQYF
v_call: TRBV7-3; cdr3_aa: CASAYWGGGELFF
v_call: TRBV12-3/TRBV12-4; cdr3_aa: CASSLNRETQYF
v_call: TRBV4-3; cdr3_aa: CASSQGAGPQETQYF
v_call: TRBV19; cdr3_aa: CASSRALQETQYF
v_call: TRBV11-2; cdr3_aa: CASSVSRKDTQYF
v_call: TRBV5-1; cdr3_aa: CASSAGTGPSYEQYF